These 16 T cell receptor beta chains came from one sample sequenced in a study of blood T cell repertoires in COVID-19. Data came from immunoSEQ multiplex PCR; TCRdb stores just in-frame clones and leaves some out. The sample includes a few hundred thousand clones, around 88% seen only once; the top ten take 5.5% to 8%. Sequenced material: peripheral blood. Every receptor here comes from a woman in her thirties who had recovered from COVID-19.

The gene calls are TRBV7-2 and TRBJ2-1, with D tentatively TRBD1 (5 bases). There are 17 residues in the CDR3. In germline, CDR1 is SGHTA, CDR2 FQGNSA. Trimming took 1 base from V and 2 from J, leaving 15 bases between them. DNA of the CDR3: TGTGCCAGCAGCTTAGGCCTCCTGGCAGGGACCTACAATGAGCAGTTCTTC. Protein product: CASSLGLLAGTYNEQFF.

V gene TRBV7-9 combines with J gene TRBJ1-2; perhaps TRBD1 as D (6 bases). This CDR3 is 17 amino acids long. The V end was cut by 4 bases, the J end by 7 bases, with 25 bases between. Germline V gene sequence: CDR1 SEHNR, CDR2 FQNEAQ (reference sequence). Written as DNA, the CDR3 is TGTGCCAGCAGCTCCGCCTGGGGGCAGGGCCCTGTGGGTGGCTACACCTTC. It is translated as CASSSAWGQGPVGGYTF.

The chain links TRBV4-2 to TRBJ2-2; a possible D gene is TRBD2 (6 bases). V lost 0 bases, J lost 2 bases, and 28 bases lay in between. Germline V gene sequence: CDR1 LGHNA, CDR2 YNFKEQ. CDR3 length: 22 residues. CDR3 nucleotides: TGTGCCAGCAGCCAAGATTCGGGGGAAAGTTATACTACGACCAGTAACACCGGGGAGCTGTTTTTT. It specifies CASSQDSGESYTTTSNTGELFF.

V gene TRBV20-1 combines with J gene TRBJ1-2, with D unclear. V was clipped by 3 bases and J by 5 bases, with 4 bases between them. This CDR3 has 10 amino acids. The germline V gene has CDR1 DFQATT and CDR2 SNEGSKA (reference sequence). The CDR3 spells CSASQYGYTF. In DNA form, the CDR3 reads TGCAGTGCTAGTCAATATGGCTACACCTTC.

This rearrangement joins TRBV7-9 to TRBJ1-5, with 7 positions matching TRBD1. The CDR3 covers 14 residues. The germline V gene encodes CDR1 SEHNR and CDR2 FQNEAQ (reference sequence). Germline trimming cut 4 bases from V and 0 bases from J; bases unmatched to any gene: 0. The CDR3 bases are TGTGCCAGCAGCTCAGGGGGTAGCAATCAGCCCCAGCATTTT. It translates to CASSSGGSNQPQHF.

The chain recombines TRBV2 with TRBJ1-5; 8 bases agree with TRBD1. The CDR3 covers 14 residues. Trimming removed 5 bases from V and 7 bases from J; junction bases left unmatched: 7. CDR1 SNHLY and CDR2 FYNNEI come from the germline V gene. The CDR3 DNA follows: TGTGCCAGCAGTTATCAGGGGGCAGGGCAGCCCCAGCATTTT. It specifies CASSYQGAGQPQHF.

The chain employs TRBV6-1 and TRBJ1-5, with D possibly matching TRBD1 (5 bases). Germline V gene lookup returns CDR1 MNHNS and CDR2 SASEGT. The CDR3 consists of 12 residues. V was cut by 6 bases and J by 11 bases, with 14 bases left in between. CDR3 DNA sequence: TGTGCCAGCAGCCAGACAGTTAGGGCCCAGCATTTT. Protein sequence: CASSQTVRAQHF.

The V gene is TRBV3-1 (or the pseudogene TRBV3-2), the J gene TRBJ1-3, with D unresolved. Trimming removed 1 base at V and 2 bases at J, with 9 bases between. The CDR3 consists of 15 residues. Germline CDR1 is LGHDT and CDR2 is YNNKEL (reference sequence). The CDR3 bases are TGTGCCAGCAGCCAAGCACAGATAACTGGAAACACCATATATTTT. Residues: CASSQAQITGNTIYF.

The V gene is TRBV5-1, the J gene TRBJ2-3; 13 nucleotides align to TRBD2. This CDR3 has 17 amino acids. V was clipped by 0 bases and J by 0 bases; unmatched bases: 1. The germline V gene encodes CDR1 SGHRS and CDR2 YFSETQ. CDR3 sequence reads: CASSLGLAGGSTDTQYF. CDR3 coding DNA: TGCGCCAGCAGCTTGGGACTAGCGGGGGGTAGCACAGATACGCAGTATTTT.

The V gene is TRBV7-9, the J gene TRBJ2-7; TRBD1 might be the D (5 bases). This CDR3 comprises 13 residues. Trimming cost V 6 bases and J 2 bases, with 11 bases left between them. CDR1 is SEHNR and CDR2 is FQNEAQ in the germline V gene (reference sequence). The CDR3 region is CASRQTGPYEQYF. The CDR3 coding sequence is TGTGCCAGCAGGCAAACAGGTCCCTACGAGCAGTACTTC.

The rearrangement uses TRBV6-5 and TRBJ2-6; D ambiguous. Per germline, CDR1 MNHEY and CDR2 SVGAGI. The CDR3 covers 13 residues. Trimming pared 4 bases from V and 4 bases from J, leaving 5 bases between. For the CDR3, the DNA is TGTGCCAGCAGTTTCGAGGGGGCCAACGTCCTGACTTTC. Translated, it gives CASSFEGANVLTF.

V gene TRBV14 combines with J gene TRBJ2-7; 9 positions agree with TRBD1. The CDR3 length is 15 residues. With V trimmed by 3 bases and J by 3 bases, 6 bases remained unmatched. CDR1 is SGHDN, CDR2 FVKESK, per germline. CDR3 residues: CASSHWTGVDYEQYF. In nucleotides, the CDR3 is TGTGCCAGCAGCCACTGGACAGGGGTTGACTACGAGCAGTACTTC. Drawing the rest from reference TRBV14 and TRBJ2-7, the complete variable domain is EAGVTQFPSHSVIEKGQTVTLRCDPISGHDNLYWYRRVMGKEIKFLLHFVKESKQDESGMPNNRFLAERTGGTYSTLKVQPAELEDSGVYFCASSHWTGVDYEQYFGPGTRLTVT.

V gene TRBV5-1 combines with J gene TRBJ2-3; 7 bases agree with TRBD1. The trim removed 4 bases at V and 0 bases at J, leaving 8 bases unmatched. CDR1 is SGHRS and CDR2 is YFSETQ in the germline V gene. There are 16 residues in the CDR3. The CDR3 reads CASSPGQPLSTDTQYF. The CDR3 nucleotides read TGCGCCAGCAGCCCGGGACAGCCTTTAAGCACAGATACGCAGTATTTT.

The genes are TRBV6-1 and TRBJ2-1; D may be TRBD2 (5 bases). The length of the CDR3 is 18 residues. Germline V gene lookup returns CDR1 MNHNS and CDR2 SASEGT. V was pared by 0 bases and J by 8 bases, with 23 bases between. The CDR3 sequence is CASSEAQAAGRAGHEQFF. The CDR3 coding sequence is TGTGCCAGCAGTGAAGCGCAGGCGGCGGGCCGGGCTGGGCATGAGCAGTTCTTC.

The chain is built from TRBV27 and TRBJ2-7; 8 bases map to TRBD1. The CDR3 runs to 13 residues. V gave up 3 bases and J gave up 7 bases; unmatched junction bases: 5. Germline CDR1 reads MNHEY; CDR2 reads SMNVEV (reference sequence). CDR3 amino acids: CASSFQGAGEQYF. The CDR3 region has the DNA TGTGCCAGCAGTTTTCAGGGGGCAGGGGAGCAGTACTTC.

CDR3 in DNA: TGTGCCACCAGTGATTCGAACCCGGGACTAGCTGGAAACAATGAGCAGTTCTTC. This codes for CATSDSNPGLAGNNEQFF. The chain is built from TRBV24-1 and TRBJ2-1, with 9 bases fitting TRBD2. Unmatched junction bases numbered 12, after V lost 2 bases and J lost 5 bases. From germline, CDR1 is KGHDR and CDR2 SFDVKD. CDR3 size: 18 residues.